The rows below give T cell receptor beta chains drawn from one sample of a study of radiotherapy plus CTLA-4 blockade in lung cancer. The repertoire was sequenced with immunoSEQ multiplex PCR; TCRdb's copy has only in-frame clones and lacks some. The sample has about 56,000 clones, roughly 80% seen once. The specimen was peripheral blood, collected from a patient treated with radiotherapy plus ipilimumab. These receptors originate from a human donor with non-small cell lung cancer who had a complete response to radiotherapy plus ipilimumab. Both conserved end residues are part of each CDR3. A D gene is named only where the DNA matches it firmly. Clone size is not always given. Where it is, it says once, few, many or a class for expanded clones.

D gene: TRBD2
clone size: few
J gene: TRBJ2-2
V gene: TRBV7-9
CDR3 protein: CASSLAGLGGGELFF
CDR3 DNA: TGTGCCAGCAGCTTAGCGGGACTAGGTGGCGGGGAGCTGTTTTTT

D gene: -
clone size: -
J gene: TRBJ2-3
V gene: TRBV29-1
CDR3 protein: CSVEASYGTDTQYF
CDR3 DNA: TGCAGCGTTGAAGCATCCTATGGCACAGATACGCAGTATTTT

D gene: TRBD2
clone size: once
J gene: TRBJ2-3
V gene: TRBV4-3
CDR3 protein: CASSQDRALAGGTDTQYF
CDR3 DNA: TGCGCCAGCAGCCAAGATAGAGCCCTAGCGGGAGGCACAGATACGCAGTATTTT

D gene: TRBD1
clone size: -
J gene: TRBJ2-7
V gene: TRBV2
CDR3 protein: CASSEGTGTGGYEQYF
CDR3 DNA: TGTGCCAGCAGTGAAGGAACCGGGACAGGGGGCTACGAGCAGTACTTC

D gene: TRBD1
clone size: -
J gene: TRBJ1-3
V gene: TRBV30
CDR3 protein: CAWSYFSGQLILSSGNTIYF
CDR3 DNA: TGTGCCTGGAGTTACTTTTCGGGACAGCTAATACTCAGCTCTGGAAACACCATATATTTT

D gene: -
clone size: -
J gene: TRBJ2-3
V gene: TRBV6-1
CDR3 protein: CASSEGQSTKQYF
CDR3 DNA: TGTGCCAGCAGTGAAGGGCAGTCGACTAAGCAGTATTTT

D gene: TRBD1
clone size: -
J gene: TRBJ1-1
V gene: TRBV9
CDR3 protein: CASSVSTGGEEAFF
CDR3 DNA: TGTGCCAGCAGCGTGTCGACAGGGGGCGAGGAAGCTTTCTTT

D gene: -
clone size: -
J gene: TRBJ2-5
V gene: TRBV7-2
CDR3 protein: CASSLSTGEAQYF
CDR3 DNA: TGTGCCAGCAGCTTATCGACCGGGGAGGCCCAGTACTTC

D gene: TRBD1
clone size: once
J gene: TRBJ2-5
V gene: TRBV9
CDR3 protein: CASSVVEGAGATQYF
CDR3 DNA: TGTGCCAGCAGCGTAGTCGAGGGGGCCGGTGCGACCCAGTACTTC

D gene: -
clone size: -
J gene: TRBJ1-6
V gene: TRBV2
CDR3 protein: CASSVTGRDSPLHF
CDR3 DNA: TGTGCCAGCAGTGTTACGGGGAGGGATTCACCCCTCCACTTT

D gene: TRBD2
clone size: -
J gene: TRBJ2-5
V gene: TRBV2
CDR3 protein: CATSGTSIETQYF
CDR3 DNA: TGTGCCACCTCCGGGACTAGCATAGAGACCCAGTACTTC

D gene: -
clone size: -
J gene: TRBJ1-1
V gene: TRBV11-3
CDR3 protein: CASSPFRGAGTEAFF
CDR3 DNA: TGTGCCAGCAGCCCGTTCCGGGGGGCAGGCACTGAAGCTTTCTTT

D gene: -
clone size: -
J gene: TRBJ1-2
V gene: TRBV6-5
CDR3 protein: CASSSPGRGGSYGYTF
CDR3 DNA: TGTGCCAGCAGTTCCCCTGGTAGGGGCGGTAGCTATGGCTACACCTTC

D gene: TRBD2
clone size: -
J gene: TRBJ2-3
V gene: TRBV15
CDR3 protein: CATSRVSGGAADTQYF
CDR3 DNA: TGTGCCACCAGCAGAGTTAGCGGGGGGGCCGCAGATACGCAGTATTTT

D gene: TRBD1
clone size: -
J gene: TRBJ2-2
V gene: TRBV18
CDR3 protein: CASSPGTGGRTGELFF
CDR3 DNA: TGTGCCAGCTCCCCAGGGACAGGGGGACGAACCGGGGAGCTGTTTTTT